The next 8 T cell receptor beta chains were all read from a single sample in a study of early T cells in non-severe SARS-CoV-2 infection. TCRdb passed the 5' RACE reads through MiXCR, listing each CDR3 protein once. The sample shows around 67,000 distinct CDR3 sequences, roughly 12% of them seen only once. Source material: whole blood. The receptors here all came from an adult who was a healthcare worker with PCR-confirmed SARS-CoV-2 infection or an uninfected control (not recorded which).

V is TRBV11-2 and J is TRBJ2-2; 11 bases map to TRBD1. J gave up 7 bases and V 5 bases, and 6 bases lay outside the gene matches. This CDR3 contains 15 residues. Germline CDR1 reads SGHAT; CDR2 reads FQNNGV. The CDR3 is CASSPDRGLVGELFF. CDR3 sequence (DNA): TGTGCCAGCAGCCCGGACAGGGGGCTGGTCGGGGAGCTGTTTTTT. The whole variable domain, filled in from reference TRBV11-2 and TRBJ2-2, reads EAGVAQSPRYKIIEKRQSVAFWCNPISGHATLYWYQQILGQGPKLLIQFQNNGVVDDSQLPKDRFSAERLKGVDSTLKIQPAKLEDSAVYLCASSPDRGLVGELFFGEGSRLTVL.

This clonotype was picked up a small number of times. The chain couples TRBV7-9 to TRBJ2-2, with D possibly being TRBD1 or TRBD2 (6 bases each). The CDR3 covers 16 residues. V was shortened by 8 bases and J by 3 bases, with 19 bases between the two germline ends. Germline CDR1 reads SEHNR; CDR2 reads FQNEAQ (reference sequence). In DNA, the CDR3 is TGTGCCAGCCCCGCTTATCGGGGGCCGCACACCGGGGAGCTGTTTTTT. This sequence encodes CASPAYRGPHTGELFF.

The V gene is TRBV4-1, the J gene TRBJ2-7; D not resolved. Germline V gives CDR1 MGHRA, CDR2 YSYEKL. This CDR3 comprises 15 residues. V was pared by 1 base and J by 0 bases, with 10 bases between. CDR3 region: CASSQVGLNSYEQYF. DNA for the CDR3: TGCGCCAGCAGCCAAGTTGGGCTTAACTCCTACGAGCAGTACTTC.

This clonotype was picked up many times. The gene calls are TRBV6-4 and TRBJ2-3; D is unresolved. V lost 7 bases, J lost 13 bases, and 6 bases lay in between. This CDR3 is built from 8 residues. Looked up from germline, CDR1 is MRHNA and CDR2 is SNTAGT. The CDR3 sequence is CASIPEYF. In DNA, the CDR3 is TGTGCCAGCATCCCCGAGTATTTT.

The chain combines TRBV5-1 with TRBJ2-1, with 11 bases fitting TRBD2. CDR1 is SGHRS, CDR2 YFSETQ, per germline. The CDR3 has 17 amino acids. The ends lost 4 bases at V and 0 bases at J; junction bases unmatched: 6. As DNA, the CDR3 is TGCGCCAGCAGCCCAACTAGCGGGGGCGCCTCCTACAATGAGCAGTTCTTC. Translating it yields CASSPTSGGASYNEQFF.

V usage is TRBV20-1 and J usage is TRBJ2-5, with 8 bases identical to TRBD2. The CDR3 runs 14 residues. The trim removed 1 base at V and 1 base at J, leaving 2 bases unmatched. Looked up from germline, CDR1 is DFQATT and CDR2 is SNEGSKA (reference sequence). CDR3 residues: CSARGLAPQETQYF. DNA of the CDR3: TGCAGTGCTAGAGGACTAGCGCCCCAAGAGACCCAGTACTTC.

The chain combines TRBV19 with TRBJ1-5; D is possibly TRBD1 (5 bases). The CDR3 extends over 13 amino acids. The V and J ends lost 3 bases and 5 bases respectively, with 8 bases between them. CDR1 and CDR2 (germline): LNHDA, SQIVND (reference sequence). The CDR3 is CASSIRGDQPQHF. The CDR3 DNA reads TGTGCCAGTAGTATCCGAGGGGATCAGCCCCAGCATTTT.

V is TRBV2 and J is TRBJ2-2, with TRBD1 as a possible D gene (6 bases). The CDR3 is 14 residues long. Between the trimmed V and J ends, which lost 8 bases and 5 bases, there was a span of 15 bases. Germline V CDR1 and CDR2: SNHLY, FYNNEI. CDR3 protein: CASGNPTGTGELFF. The CDR3 DNA sequence: TGTGCCAGCGGGAACCCTACAGGGACCGGGGAGCTGTTTTTT.